The 15 T cell receptor beta chains below come from one sample, sequenced in a study of beta chain features in type 1 diabetes. Every bit of the isolated RNA underwent reverse transcription, so sequencing read expressed TCRB transcripts. Libraries were prepared by immunoSEQ multiplex PCR; TCRdb keeps only in-frame clonotypes and omits some of them. The sample consists of about 900,000 clones, about a sixth of them appearing once. The sequencing input was naive CD4+ T cells from blood. These receptors were obtained from a woman aged 18-35 years in good health.

This clone was observed a handful of times. The rearrangement joins TRBV15 to TRBJ2-7, with D uncertain. The CDR3 sequence is 15 residues long. Germline values: CDR1 LNHNV, CDR2 YYDKDF (reference sequence). V lost 0 bases and J lost 3, with 12 bases in between. The CDR3 bases are TGTGCCACCAGCAGAGATCCTTACACCAGCTACGAGCAGTACTTC. It encodes CATSRDPYTSYEQYF.

The chain combines TRBV21-1 with TRBJ2-1; the D call TRBD2 from the table was never checked on the DNA. TRBV21-1 is a documented pseudogene. The CDR3 length is 19 residues. In DNA form, the CDR3 reads TGTGCCAGCAGGGGGCTTAGCGGGAGGTTCCCTCCGGGCTACAATGAGCAGTTCTTC. This codes for CASRGLSGRFPPGYNEQFF.

V and J are TRBV4-2 and TRBJ2-1; D perhaps matches TRBD2 (5 bases). Trimming removed 1 base at V and 0 bases at J, with 16 bases between. In germline, CDR1 is LGHNA, CDR2 YNFKEQ. The CDR3 sequence is 18 residues long. CDR3 DNA: TGTGCCAGCAGCCAAGGGCTAGGGAGTGGTAGCTCCTACAATGAGCAGTTCTTC. Amino acids: CASSQGLGSGSSYNEQFF.

Only a few counts were recorded for this clone. V is TRBV4-1 and J is TRBJ2-6, with 8 nucleotides matching TRBD1. The length of the CDR3 is 17 residues. The junction had 9 bases not matched to a gene; V was cut back by 8 bases and J by 0 bases. Germline values: CDR1 MGHRA, CDR2 YSYEKL. CDR3 region: CASGPDRALSGANVLTF. CDR3 coding DNA: TGCGCCAGCGGGCCGGACAGGGCCCTCTCTGGGGCCAACGTCCTGACTTTC.

V and J are TRBV7-9 and TRBJ2-7; 8 bases match TRBD1. The V segment lost 3 bases and the J segment 5 bases; nucleotides outside the gene matches: 6. CDR1 and CDR2 (germline): SEHNR, FQNEAQ (reference sequence). The CDR3 totals 14 residues. The CDR3 loop is CASSFGQGIDEQYF. Here the CDR3 DNA reads TGTGCCAGCAGCTTCGGACAGGGTATAGACGAGCAGTACTTC.

CDR3 protein: CSAGGGIGTDTQYF. The DNA of the CDR3 is TGCAGCGCCGGGGGGGGGATCGGCACAGATACGCAGTATTTT. The J gene is TRBJ2-3, the V gene TRBV29-1; TRBD2 aligns across 8 bases. CDR1 is SQVTM and CDR2 is ANQGSEA in the germline V gene. The CDR3 has 14 residues. V lost 7 bases, J lost 1 base, and 7 bases stayed unmatched.

This clone occurred a few times. The rearrangement joins TRBV27 to TRBJ2-6, with D unclear. Trimming left V 6 bases short and J 3 bases short, with 9 bases between. Germline V lookup: CDR1 MNHEY, CDR2 SMNVEV (reference sequence). The CDR3 totals 14 residues. The CDR3: CASSQLYGANVLTF. CDR3 DNA sequence: TGTGCCAGCAGCCAACTCTATGGGGCCAACGTCCTGACTTTC.

The chain combines TRBV2 with TRBJ2-6; D remains ambiguous. Germline V lookup: CDR1 SNHLY, CDR2 FYNNEI. V lost 2 bases and J lost 3, with 5 bases in between. CDR3 length: 14 residues. This CDR3 is CASSENSGANVLTF. DNA of the CDR3: TGTGCCAGCAGTGAAAATAGTGGGGCCAACGTCCTGACTTTC.

The chain recombines TRBV9 with TRBJ2-4, with a weak D call TRBD1 (6 bases). This CDR3 region has 15 residues. Per germline, CDR1 SGDLS and CDR2 YYNGEE. Trimming left V 0 bases short and J 4 bases short, with 11 bases between. CDR3 sequence reads: CASSVDPGVKNIQYF. The CDR3, as DNA: TGTGCCAGCAGCGTAGATCCAGGGGTTAAAAACATTCAGTACTTC.

This clone occurred a few times. The sample contains more than one DNA sequence encoding this CDR3. The chain carries TRBV9 and TRBJ2-6, with D unresolved. Germline assignment: CDR1 SGDLS and CDR2 YYNGEE. The CDR3 spans 15 residues. The V gene lost 0 bases and the J gene lost 0 bases, with 4 bases spanning the gap. The CDR3 sequence: CASSVAGSGANVLTF. In DNA, the CDR3 is TGTGCCAGCAGCGTAGCGGGCTCTGGGGCCAACGTCCTGACTTTC.

In its sample, this clone was seen a few times. This chain joins TRBV29-1 and TRBJ2-1; 9 bases align to TRBD1. The germline gives CDR1 SQVTM, CDR2 ANQGSEA. J was trimmed by 8 bases and V by 5 bases; bases with no gene match: 10. The CDR3 length is 14 residues. CDR3 coding DNA: TGCAGCGTTCTAATGAACAGGGGGCCCTATGAGCAGTTCTTC. This sequence encodes CSVLMNRGPYEQFF.

This clone turned up a few times. V is TRBV11-1 and J is TRBJ2-7; D is perhaps TRBD2 (5 bases). V lost 5 bases, J lost 3 bases, and 11 bases lay in between. Germline V gives CDR1 SGHAT, CDR2 FQDESV (reference sequence). The CDR3 is 13 residues long. The CDR3 DNA reads TGTGCCAGCAGCAGGGAGTTTGGCTACGAGCAGTACTTC. Translated: CASSREFGYEQYF.

The chain has TRBV27 and TRBJ2-7, with D tentatively TRBD1 (5 bases). Trimming removed 2 bases from V and 2 bases from J, with 10 bases in between. Germline CDR1 reads MNHEY; CDR2 reads SMNVEV (reference sequence). The CDR3 covers 14 residues. In DNA, the CDR3 is TGTGCCAGCAGTTTAACCCGCAGGGCCTACGAGCAGTACTTC. Translation: CASSLTRRAYEQYF.

This clone appeared a few times. The rearrangement uses TRBV5-1 and TRBJ2-2, with TRBD2 matching 9 bases. V gave up 6 bases and J gave up 8 bases; unmatched junction bases: 11. The V gene's germline CDR1 is SGHRS and CDR2 YFSETQ. This CDR3 is 15 amino acids long. CDR3 loop: CASKEIAGESGELFF. In DNA form, the CDR3 reads TGCGCCAGCAAGGAGATAGCGGGAGAGTCTGGGGAGCTGTTTTTT.

The chain joins TRBV12-5 to TRBJ2-3; unclear D gene. The CDR3 length is 13 residues. The ends were cut back, 1 base at V and 0 bases at J, with 2 bases in the middle. CDR1 and CDR2 from the germline V gene are LGHNT and FRNRAP. Written as DNA, the CDR3 is TGTGCTAGTGGTTTGGGCAGCACAGATACGCAGTATTTT. Translating gives CASGLGSTDTQYF.